This passage covers 27 T cell receptor beta chains from one sample sequenced in a study of T cells after yellow fever vaccination. Each CDR3 protein is one row after TCRdb ran MiXCR on the 5' RACE reads. The sample yields under 150,000 distinct CDR3 sequences, 7.7% seen once. Sequencing was performed on CD4+ T cells sorted from PBMCs, taken 5 days after the yellow fever booster vaccination. Receptors were obtained from a man younger than 45 who received the YFV17D yellow fever vaccine.

As for this clonotype: At one end, the junction sequence differs from germline, possibly due to a read error. The chain couples TRBV7-2 to TRBJ2-1, with D possibly being TRBD1 (6 bases). Germline assignment: CDR1 SGHTA and CDR2 FQGNSA. The CDR3 is made up of 14 amino acids. The DNA for the CDR3 is TGTGCCAGCAGTCCCCAGGGGTCCTACAATGAGCGGTTCTTC. Encoded protein: CASSPQGSYNERFF.

A remark on this clonotype: Given a much more abundant clone one base away, this may be a read error. The rearrangement joins TRBV7-2 to TRBJ1-1; tentative D call: TRBD1 (5 bases). Germline CDR1 reads SGHTA; CDR2 reads FQGNSA. The CDR3 is made up of 14 amino acids. The CDR3 DNA reads TGTGCCAGCAACTTAGAGGGCAGGGCTGCAGAAGCTTTCTTT. Protein: CASNLEGRAAEAFF.

This clonotype has ten or more counts. This sequence joins TRBV7-3 and TRBJ2-2, with unresolved D. The germline V gene encodes CDR1 SGHTA and CDR2 FQGTGA. V was trimmed by 3 bases and J by 1 base, leaving 6 bases between them. This CDR3 is built from 14 residues. DNA for the CDR3: TGTGCCAGCAGCTTGTTTAGGAACACCGGGGAGCTGTTTTTT. The encoded protein is CASSLFRNTGELFF.

V gene TRBV5-1 combines with J gene TRBJ2-2; D remains unclear. There are 15 residues in the CDR3. Trimming stripped 2 bases from V and 1 base from J, with 9 bases between. Per germline, CDR1 SGHRS and CDR2 YFSETQ. The CDR3 nucleotides read TGCGCCAGCAGCTTCTGGGGAATGAACACCGGGGAGCTGTTTTTT. It specifies CASSFWGMNTGELFF.

This clonotype occurred many times. J is TRBJ2-1 and V is TRBV5-4; TRBD1 matches 9 bases. The J segment lost 8 bases and the V segment lost 3 bases, leaving 9 bases of the junction unmatched. The CDR3 has 15 amino acids. Germline values: CDR1 SGHNT, CDR2 YYREEE (reference sequence). CDR3 sequence (DNA): TGTGCCAGCAGCTCGAAGAGGGACAGGGAAGATGAGCAGTTCTTC. It yields the protein CASSSKRDREDEQFF.

J is TRBJ2-3 and V is TRBV23-1; D remains unclear. TRBV23-1 is recorded as an ORF, its role being uncertain. V lost 3 bases and J 6 bases, leaving 13 bases between the germline ends. The CDR3 is made up of 14 amino acids. Here the CDR3 reads CASSHGQPYDTQYF. The CDR3 coding sequence is TGCGCCAGCAGTCACGGGCAGCCGTATGATACGCAGTATTTT.

This clonotype was picked up many times. The V call is TRBV5-1, the J call TRBJ2-3, with unresolved D. Germline V lookup: CDR1 SGHRS, CDR2 YFSETQ. The V end lost 0 bases, the J end lost 4 bases, and 9 bases lay between the germline ends. The length of the CDR3 is 14 residues. This chain's CDR3 is CASSLDRSADTQYF. The CDR3 nucleotides read TGCGCCAGCAGCTTGGATAGGAGTGCAGATACGCAGTATTTT.

This clonotype occurred many times. The genes are TRBV7-2 and TRBJ2-7; a weak D match, TRBD1 (6 bases). The CDR3 runs 14 residues. Germline V gene sequence: CDR1 SGHTA, CDR2 FQGNSA. V was trimmed by 5 bases and J by 3 bases, leaving 14 bases between them. In nucleotides, the CDR3 is TGTGCCAGCAGCAGAACAGGGTACGGCTACGAGCAGTACTTC. Amino acids: CASSRTGYGYEQYF. Using reference TRBV7-2 and TRBJ2-7 for the parts outside the CDR3, the full variable domain is GAGVSQSPSNKVTEKGKDVELRCDPISGHTALYWYRQSLGQGLEFLIYFQGNSAPDKSGLPSDRFSAERTGGSVSTLTIQRTQQEDSAVYLCASSRTGYGYEQYFGPGTRLTVT.

In this sample, this clonotype turned up many times. The chain combines TRBV29-1 with TRBJ2-1; TRBD2 aligns across 9 bases. Germline-derived CDR1 and CDR2 are SQVTM and ANQGSEA. The CDR3 spans 13 residues. Trimming at V came to 7 bases and at J to 9 bases, leaving 10 bases not matched to a gene. CDR3 loop: CSGLTSGMGEQFF. The CDR3 DNA reads TGCAGCGGGCTGACTAGCGGCATGGGTGAGCAGTTCTTC.

Ten or more counts support this clonotype. The chain employs TRBV23-1 and TRBJ2-1, with 9 bases aligning to TRBD1. Being an ORF, TRBV23-1 has a function that is uncertain. V was clipped by 8 bases and J by 4 bases; unmatched bases: 6. CDR3 length equals 14 residues. The CDR3 region has the DNA TGCGCCAGCCGTCCCGGGACAGGGTACAATGAGCAGTTCTTC. Translated: CASRPGTGYNEQFF.

This clonotype was recorded at least ten times. This rearrangement joins TRBV5-1 to TRBJ2-3, with a weak D call TRBD2 (6 bases). The CDR3 totals 16 residues. In germline, CDR1 is SGHRS, CDR2 YFSETQ. Trimming took off 0 bases at V and 0 bases at J, with 11 bases between the two ends. CDR3 DNA sequence: TGCGCCAGCAGCTTGGGCCTAGCGACTAGCACAGATACGCAGTATTTT. Protein: CASSLGLATSTDTQYF.

This clonotype was counted a few times. The chain joins TRBV20-1 to TRBJ2-1; 7 bases align to TRBD2. The CDR3 is 14 residues long. The V gene end was trimmed by 0 bases and the J gene end by 9 bases; junction bases not matched to a gene: 8. Germline V gene sequence: CDR1 DFQATT, CDR2 SNEGSKA (reference sequence). The CDR3 DNA is TGCAGTGCTAGAGATCCGGACGGGAGGAGTGAGCAGTTCTTC. It is translated as CSARDPDGRSEQFF.

This clonotype was counted many times. The chain recombines TRBV20-1 with TRBJ2-2, with 9 bases that match TRBD1. The germline V gene encodes CDR1 DFQATT and CDR2 SNEGSKA (reference sequence). Trimming at V came to 6 bases and at J to 5 bases, leaving 7 bases not matched to a gene. The CDR3 has 14 amino acids. The CDR3 region has the DNA TGCAGTGCATCCGGGACAGGGTCAACCGGGGAGCTGTTTTTT. Protein product: CSASGTGSTGELFF.

This clonotype appeared many times. This sequence joins TRBV21-1 and TRBJ2-5; TRBD1 is the table's D call and was not checked against the DNA. TRBV21-1 is shown as a pseudogene. This CDR3 region has 13 residues. This CDR3 reads CASETGRGETQYF. CDR3 nucleotides: TGTGCCAGCGAGACGGGCAGGGGAGAGACCCAGTACTTC.

This clonotype was observed a few times. The CDR3 DNA reads as TGTGCCAGCAGTTTTGCGGGCAATGAGCAGTTCTTC. Its protein product is CASSFAGNEQFF. V and J are TRBV11-2 and TRBJ2-1, with D perhaps TRBD2 (5 bases). Germline lookup yields CDR1 SGHAT and CDR2 FQNNGV. Between the trimmed V and J ends, which lost 6 bases and 6 bases, there was a span of 9 bases. The CDR3 totals 12 residues.

Ten or more counts support this clonotype. The genes are TRBV5-1 and TRBJ1-1, with a tentative D call TRBD1 (5 bases). The CDR3 covers 14 residues. Trimming removed 2 bases from V and 4 bases from J, with 12 bases in between. The germline V gene encodes CDR1 SGHRS and CDR2 YFSETQ. CDR3 in DNA: TGCGCCAGCAGCTTCGGGAACGGGGGCACTGAAGCTTTCTTT. Its translation: CASSFGNGGTEAFF.

This clonotype was seen more than once but under ten times. The rearrangement uses TRBV7-2 and TRBJ2-3, with 8 nucleotides matching TRBD2. Germline lookup yields CDR1 SGHTA and CDR2 FQGNSA. V dropped 5 bases and J dropped 1; count of bases not matched to a gene: 11. This CDR3 has 17 residues. CDR3 region: CASSIGLAGRRTDTQYF. The CDR3 DNA reads as TGTGCCAGCAGCATAGGACTAGCCGGCCGGCGCACAGATACGCAGTATTTT.

At least ten counts were recorded for this clonotype. The genes are TRBV6-5 and TRBJ2-2; D remains ambiguous. V shed 10 bases and J shed 4 bases, with 16 bases lying between them. The CDR3 sequence is 14 residues long. Per germline, CDR1 MNHEY and CDR2 SVGAGI. Written as DNA, the CDR3 is TGTGCCACCCGACGAACGGGTGGCACCGGGGAGCTGTTTTTT. It yields the protein CATRRTGGTGELFF.

This clonotype was observed many times. This chain uses TRBV20-1 with TRBJ2-3, with D perhaps matching TRBD2 (5 bases). V was shortened by 6 bases and J by 1 base, with 14 bases between the two germline ends. This CDR3 is built from 14 residues. Germline-derived CDR1 and CDR2 are DFQATT and SNEGSKA (reference sequence). CDR3 residues: CSASSFRGTDTQYF. The CDR3 DNA reads as TGCAGTGCGTCTAGCTTCCGAGGCACAGATACGCAGTATTTT.

The chain employs TRBV20-1 and TRBJ2-4; 7 nucleotides align to TRBD1. Trimming took 7 bases from V and 3 from J; bases not matched to a gene: 9. CDR3 length equals 14 residues. The germline V gene has CDR1 DFQATT and CDR2 SNEGSKA (reference sequence). The CDR3 region is CSVPFGTDKNIQYF. The CDR3, as DNA: TGCAGTGTCCCATTCGGGACAGACAAAAACATTCAGTACTTC.

This clonotype came up many times. The gene calls are TRBV6-1 and TRBJ2-3; 13 bases align to TRBD2. Germline V gives CDR1 MNHNS, CDR2 SASEGT. This CDR3 is 15 amino acids long. Trimming cost V 6 bases and J 6 bases; bases outside gene matches: 6. The CDR3 spells CASRPGLAGVDTQYF. Here the CDR3 DNA reads TGTGCCAGCAGACCCGGACTAGCGGGAGTTGATACGCAGTATTTT.

This clonotype occurred many times. The chain links TRBV7-6 to TRBJ1-5; D is unresolved. CDR1 is SGHVS, CDR2 FNYEAQ, per germline. The CDR3 consists of 13 residues. V lost 6 bases, J lost 1 base, and 7 bases lay in between. DNA of the CDR3: TGTGCCAGCAGGCAGAAAAGCAATCAGCCCCAGCATTTT. The encoded protein is CASRQKSNQPQHF. The whole variable domain, remainder taken from reference TRBV7-6 and TRBJ1-5, is GAGVSQSPRYKVTKRGQDVALRCDPISGHVSLYWYRQALGQGPEFLTYFNYEAQQDKSGLPNDRFSAERPEGSISTLTIQRTEQRDSAMYRCASRQKSNQPQHFGDGTRLSIL.

As for this clonotype: A much larger clone lies a single base off, so this may be a read error. V is TRBV19 and J is TRBJ2-6; 7 nucleotides match TRBD1. The V gene end was trimmed by 5 bases and the J gene end by 2 bases; junction bases not matched to a gene: 24. Germline CDR1 reads LNHDA; CDR2 reads SQIVND (reference sequence). The CDR3 has 22 amino acids. The CDR3 loop reads CASSPIGIFRDSVFAGANVLTF. The CDR3 DNA reads TGTGCCAGTAGTCCCATTGGAATCTTCCGGGACAGCGTATTTGCTGGGGCCAACGTCCTGACTTTC.

Many counts were recorded for this clonotype. V is TRBV5-1 and J is TRBJ2-1; tentatively, D is TRBD1 (7 bases). From germline, CDR1 is SGHRS and CDR2 YFSETQ. The CDR3 contains 15 residues. V was cut by 2 bases and J by 7 bases, with 16 bases left in between. CDR3 DNA: TGCGCCAGCAGCTTAGGGGGGACAGTAGAGAATGAGCAGTTCTTC. It specifies CASSLGGTVENEQFF.

This chain connects TRBV7-2 to TRBJ2-7; D ambiguous. There are 13 residues in the CDR3. V lost 5 bases and J 6 bases, leaving 14 bases between the germline ends. Germline V gives CDR1 SGHTA, CDR2 FQGNSA. CDR3 residues: CASSIAGRAEQYF. DNA for the CDR3: TGTGCCAGCAGCATTGCCGGACGCGCCGAGCAGTACTTC.

Concerning this clonotype itself: A much larger clone sits a single nucleotide away, making a read error possible. V is TRBV19 and J is TRBJ2-5; maybe TRBD2 (5 bases). Trimming cost V 2 bases and J 4 bases, with 8 bases left between them. CDR3 length equals 13 residues. Per germline, CDR1 LNHDA and CDR2 SQIVND (reference sequence). Here the CDR3 reads CASSIMGRETQYF. The CDR3 nucleotides read TGTGCCAGTAGTATAATGGGGAGAGAGACCCAGTACTTC.

This clonotype was seen at least ten times. J is TRBJ2-4 and V is TRBV25-1; D unresolved. The CDR3 extends over 14 amino acids. The germline V gene encodes CDR1 MGHDK and CDR2 SYGVNS. Trimming removed 3 bases at V and 1 base at J, with 7 bases between. CDR3 nucleotide sequence: TGTGCCAGCAGTGATGTCGTGGCCAAAAACATTCAGTACTTC. Its translation is CASSDVVAKNIQYF. The variable domain in full, completed from reference TRBV25-1 and TRBJ2-4, reads EADIYQTPRYLVIGTGKKITLECSQTMGHDKMYWYQQDPGMELHLIHYSYGVNSTEKGDLSSESTVSRIRTEHFPLTLESARPSHTSQYLCASSDVVAKNIQYFGAGTRLSVL.